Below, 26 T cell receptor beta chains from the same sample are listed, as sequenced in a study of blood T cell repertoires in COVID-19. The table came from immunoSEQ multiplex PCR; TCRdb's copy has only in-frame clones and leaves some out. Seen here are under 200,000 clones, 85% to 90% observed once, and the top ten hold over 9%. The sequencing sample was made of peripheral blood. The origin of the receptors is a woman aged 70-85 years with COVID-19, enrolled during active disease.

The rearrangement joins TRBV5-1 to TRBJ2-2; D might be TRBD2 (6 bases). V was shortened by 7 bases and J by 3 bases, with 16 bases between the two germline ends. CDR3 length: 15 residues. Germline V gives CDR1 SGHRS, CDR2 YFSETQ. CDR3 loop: CASRHRRDYTGELFF. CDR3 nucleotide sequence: TGCGCCAGCCGCCACAGGCGGGATTACACCGGGGAGCTGTTTTTT.

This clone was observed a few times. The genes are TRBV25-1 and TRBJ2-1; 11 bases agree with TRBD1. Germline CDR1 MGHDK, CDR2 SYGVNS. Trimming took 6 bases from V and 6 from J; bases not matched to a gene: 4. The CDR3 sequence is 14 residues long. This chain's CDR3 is CASRQDRGLNEQFF. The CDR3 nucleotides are TGTGCCAGCAGGCAGGACAGGGGGCTCAATGAGCAGTTCTTC.

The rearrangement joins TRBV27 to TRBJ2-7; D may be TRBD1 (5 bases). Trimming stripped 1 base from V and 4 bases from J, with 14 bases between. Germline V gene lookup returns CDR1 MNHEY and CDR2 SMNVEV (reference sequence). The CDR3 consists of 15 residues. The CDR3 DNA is TGTGCCAGCAGTTTATGGAAGACGACAGAATACGAGCAGTACTTC. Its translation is CASSLWKTTEYEQYF.

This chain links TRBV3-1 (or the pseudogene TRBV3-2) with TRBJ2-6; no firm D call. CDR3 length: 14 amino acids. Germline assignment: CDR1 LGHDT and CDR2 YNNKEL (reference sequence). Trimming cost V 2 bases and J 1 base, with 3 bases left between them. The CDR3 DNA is TGTGCCAGCAGCCAAACATCTGGGGCCAACGTCCTGACTTTC. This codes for CASSQTSGANVLTF.

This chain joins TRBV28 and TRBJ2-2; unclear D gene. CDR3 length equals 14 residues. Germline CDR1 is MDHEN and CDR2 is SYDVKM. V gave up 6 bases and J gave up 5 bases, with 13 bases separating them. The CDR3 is CASRLMVRTGELFF. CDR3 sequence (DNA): TGTGCCAGCAGACTAATGGTGAGGACCGGGGAGCTGTTTTTT. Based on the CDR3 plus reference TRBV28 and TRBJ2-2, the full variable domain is DVKVTQSSRYLVKRTGEKVFLECVQDMDHENMFWYRQDPGLGLRLIYFSYDVKMKEKGDIPEGYSVSREKKERFSLILESASTNQTSMYLCASRLMVRTGELFFGEGSRLTVL.

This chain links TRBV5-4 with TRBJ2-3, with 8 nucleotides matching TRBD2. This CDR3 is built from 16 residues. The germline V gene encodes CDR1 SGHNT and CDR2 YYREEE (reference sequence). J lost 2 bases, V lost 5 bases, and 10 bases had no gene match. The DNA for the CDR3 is TGTGCCAGCAGGCAGCAAGCGGGGGCGACCACAGATACGCAGTATTTT. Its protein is CASRQQAGATTDTQYF.

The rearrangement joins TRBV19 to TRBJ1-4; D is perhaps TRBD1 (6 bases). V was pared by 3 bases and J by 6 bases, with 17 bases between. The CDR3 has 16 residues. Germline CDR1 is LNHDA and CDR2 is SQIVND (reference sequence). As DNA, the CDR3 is TGTGCCAGTAGTATCCCGGGGGGGGGCACGGATGAAAAACTGTTTTTT. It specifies CASSIPGGGTDEKLFF.

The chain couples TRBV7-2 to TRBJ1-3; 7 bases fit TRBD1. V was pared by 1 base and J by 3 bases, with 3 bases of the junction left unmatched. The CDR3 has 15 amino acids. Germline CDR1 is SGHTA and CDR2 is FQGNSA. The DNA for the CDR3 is TGTGCCAGCAGCTTAGAGGGGGCGCGTGGAAACACCATATATTTT. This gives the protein CASSLEGARGNTIYF.

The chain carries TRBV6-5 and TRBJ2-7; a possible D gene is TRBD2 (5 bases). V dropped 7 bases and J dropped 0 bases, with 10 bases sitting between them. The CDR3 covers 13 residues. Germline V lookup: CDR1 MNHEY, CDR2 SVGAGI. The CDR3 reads CASTRVSSYEQYF. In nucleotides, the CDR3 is TGTGCCAGCACGAGGGTCAGCTCCTACGAGCAGTACTTC.

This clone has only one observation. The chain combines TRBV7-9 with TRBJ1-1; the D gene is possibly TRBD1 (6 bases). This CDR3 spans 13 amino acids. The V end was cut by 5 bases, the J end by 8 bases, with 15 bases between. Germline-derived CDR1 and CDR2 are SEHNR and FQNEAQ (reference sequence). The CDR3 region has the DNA TGTGCCAGCAGCAACCTCCAGGGGAGAGAAGCTTTCTTT. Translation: CASSNLQGREAFF.

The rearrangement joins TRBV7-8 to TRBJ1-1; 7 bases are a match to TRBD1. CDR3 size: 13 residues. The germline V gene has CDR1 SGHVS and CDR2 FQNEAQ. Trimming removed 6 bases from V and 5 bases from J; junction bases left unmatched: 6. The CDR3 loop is CASREPGGTEAFF. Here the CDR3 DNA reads TGTGCCAGCAGGGAGCCAGGGGGAACTGAAGCTTTCTTT. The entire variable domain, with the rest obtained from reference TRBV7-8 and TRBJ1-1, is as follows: GAGVSQSPRYKVAKRGQDVALRCDPISGHVSLFWYQQALGQGPEFLTYFQNEAQLDKSGLPSDRFFAERPEGSVSTLKIQRTQQEDSAVYLCASREPGGTEAFFGQGTRLTVV.

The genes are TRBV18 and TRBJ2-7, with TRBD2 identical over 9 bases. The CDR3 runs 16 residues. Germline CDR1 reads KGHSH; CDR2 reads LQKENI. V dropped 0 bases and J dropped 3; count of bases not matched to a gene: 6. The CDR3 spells CASSPPGGGAVYEQYF. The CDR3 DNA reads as TGTGCCAGCTCACCACCGGGCGGGGGGGCCGTCTACGAGCAGTACTTC.

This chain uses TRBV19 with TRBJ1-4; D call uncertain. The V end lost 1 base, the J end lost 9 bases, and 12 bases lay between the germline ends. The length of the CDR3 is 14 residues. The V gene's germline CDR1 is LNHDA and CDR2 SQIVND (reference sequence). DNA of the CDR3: TGTGCCAGTAGTATAGTGGACCTCGGGAAAAAACTGTTTTTT. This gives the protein CASSIVDLGKKLFF.

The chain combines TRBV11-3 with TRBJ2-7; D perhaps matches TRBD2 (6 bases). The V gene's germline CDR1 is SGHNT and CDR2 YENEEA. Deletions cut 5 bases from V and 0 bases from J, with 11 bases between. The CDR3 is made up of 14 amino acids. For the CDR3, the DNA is TGTGCCAGCAGCGCGCACGGGAGCTCCTACGAGCAGTACTTC. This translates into CASSAHGSSYEQYF.

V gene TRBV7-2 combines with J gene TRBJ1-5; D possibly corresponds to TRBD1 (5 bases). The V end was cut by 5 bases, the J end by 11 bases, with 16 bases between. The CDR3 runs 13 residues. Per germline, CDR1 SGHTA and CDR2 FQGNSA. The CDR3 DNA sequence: TGTGCCAGCAGCAATGGGGGGATATCAGCCCAGCATTTT. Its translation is CASSNGGISAQHF. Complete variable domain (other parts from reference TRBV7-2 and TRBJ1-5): GAGVSQSPSNKVTEKGKDVELRCDPISGHTALYWYRQSLGQGLEFLIYFQGNSAPDKSGLPSDRFSAERTGGSVSTLTIQRTQQEDSAVYLCASSNGGISAQHFGDGTRLSIL.

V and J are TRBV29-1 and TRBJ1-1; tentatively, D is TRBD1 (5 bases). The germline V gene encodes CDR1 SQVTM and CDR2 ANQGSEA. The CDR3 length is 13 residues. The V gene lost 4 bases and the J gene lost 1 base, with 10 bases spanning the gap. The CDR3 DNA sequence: TGCAGCGTTGCTCCCCAGGGGAACACTGAAGCTTTCTTT. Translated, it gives CSVAPQGNTEAFF.

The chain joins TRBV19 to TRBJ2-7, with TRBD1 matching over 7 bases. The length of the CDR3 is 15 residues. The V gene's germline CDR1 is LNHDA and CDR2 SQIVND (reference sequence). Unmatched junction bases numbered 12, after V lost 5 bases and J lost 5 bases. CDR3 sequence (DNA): TGTGCCAGTAGTGGGGGCACAGGGGCTTACGACGAGCAGTACTTC. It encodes CASSGGTGAYDEQYF.

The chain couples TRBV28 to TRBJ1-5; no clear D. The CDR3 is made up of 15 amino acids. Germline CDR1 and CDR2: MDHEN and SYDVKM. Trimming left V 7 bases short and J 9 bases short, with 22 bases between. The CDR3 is CASTAGVGVQRPQHF. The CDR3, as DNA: TGTGCCAGCACCGCCGGGGTGGGCGTCCAGAGGCCCCAGCATTTT.

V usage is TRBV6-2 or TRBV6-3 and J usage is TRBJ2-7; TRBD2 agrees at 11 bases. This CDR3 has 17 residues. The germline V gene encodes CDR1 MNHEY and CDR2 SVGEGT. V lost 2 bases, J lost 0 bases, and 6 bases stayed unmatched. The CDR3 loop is CASSYLAGGSSSYEQYF. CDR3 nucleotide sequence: TGTGCCAGCAGTTACCTAGCGGGGGGATCGAGCTCCTACGAGCAGTACTTC.

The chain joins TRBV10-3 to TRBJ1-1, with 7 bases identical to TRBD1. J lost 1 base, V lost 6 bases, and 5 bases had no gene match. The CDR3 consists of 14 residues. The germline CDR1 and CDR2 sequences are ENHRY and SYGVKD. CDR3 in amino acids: CAISGGQQNTEAFF. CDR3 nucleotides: TGTGCCATCAGCGGGGGACAGCAGAACACTGAAGCTTTCTTT.

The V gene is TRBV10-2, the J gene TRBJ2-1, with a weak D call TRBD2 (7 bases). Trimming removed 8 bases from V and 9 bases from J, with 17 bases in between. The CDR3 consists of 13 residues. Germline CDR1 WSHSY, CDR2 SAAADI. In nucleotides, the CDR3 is TGCGCCAGCGGCGGGGGCCTAGACGGTGAGCAGTTCTTC. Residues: CASGGGLDGEQFF.

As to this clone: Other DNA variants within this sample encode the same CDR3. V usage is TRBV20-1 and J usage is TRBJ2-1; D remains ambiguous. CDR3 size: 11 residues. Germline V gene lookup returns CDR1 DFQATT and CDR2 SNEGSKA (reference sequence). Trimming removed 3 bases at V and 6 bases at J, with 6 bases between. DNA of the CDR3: TGCAGTGCTAGGCGCGGCAATGAGCAGTTCTTC. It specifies CSARRGNEQFF.

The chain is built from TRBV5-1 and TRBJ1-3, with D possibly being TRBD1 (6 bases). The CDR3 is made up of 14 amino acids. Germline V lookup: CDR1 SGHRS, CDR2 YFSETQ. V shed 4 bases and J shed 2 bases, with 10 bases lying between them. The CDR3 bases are TGCGCCAGCAGCATAGGGGGTGCTGGAAACACCATATATTTT. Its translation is CASSIGGAGNTIYF.

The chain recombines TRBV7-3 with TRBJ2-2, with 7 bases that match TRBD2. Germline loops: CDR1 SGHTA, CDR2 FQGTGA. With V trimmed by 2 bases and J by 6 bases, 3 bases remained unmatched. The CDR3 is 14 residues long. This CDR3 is CASSLQRGAGELFF. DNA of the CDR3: TGTGCCAGCAGCTTACAGCGGGGCGCCGGGGAGCTGTTTTTT.

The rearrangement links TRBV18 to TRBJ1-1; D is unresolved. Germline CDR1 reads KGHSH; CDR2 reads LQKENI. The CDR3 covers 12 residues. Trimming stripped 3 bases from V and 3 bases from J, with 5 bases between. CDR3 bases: TGTGCCAGCTCACCGCGGGACACTGAAGCTTTCTTT. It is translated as CASSPRDTEAFF.

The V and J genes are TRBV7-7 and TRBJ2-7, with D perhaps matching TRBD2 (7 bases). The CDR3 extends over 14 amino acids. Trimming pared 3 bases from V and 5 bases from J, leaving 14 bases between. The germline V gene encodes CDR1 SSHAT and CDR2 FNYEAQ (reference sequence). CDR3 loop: CASSLGGARDEQYF. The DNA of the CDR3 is TGTGCCAGCAGCTTGGGGGGGGCCCGGGACGAGCAGTACTTC.